This T cell receptor (beta chain) emerged from a study of blood T cell repertoires in COVID-19. Study context: From the United States, Italy and Spain came samples of acute and convalescent COVID-19. The analysed material was cDNA or gDNA that came from T cells, B-cell-depleted T cells, or PBMCs.

Losses at the gene ends were 4 bases for V and 4 bases for J; bases not matched to a gene: 2. The germline V gene encodes CDR1 SGHKS and CDR2 YYEKEE (reference sequence). The CDR3 extends over 13 amino acids. In the original processing: Cell counts per sample came from amplifying reference gene primers. Clones were sequenced by immunoSEQ multiplex PCR, and TCRdb holds only the in-frame ones, with some missing. V and J calls and clone size follow that table, whereas D and trimming were derived from the DNA. The sample records about 230,000 clones, 80% to 85% being singletons. V is TRBV5-5 and J is TRBJ1-3; 7 bases match TRBD1. Sequenced input: peripheral blood. The sequence was collected from a man between 45 and 60 years old with active or convalescent COVID-19. The DNA of the CDR3 is TGTGCCAGCAGCCGGACAGGAGGAAACACCATATATTTT. Amino acid sequence: CASSRTGGNTIYF.